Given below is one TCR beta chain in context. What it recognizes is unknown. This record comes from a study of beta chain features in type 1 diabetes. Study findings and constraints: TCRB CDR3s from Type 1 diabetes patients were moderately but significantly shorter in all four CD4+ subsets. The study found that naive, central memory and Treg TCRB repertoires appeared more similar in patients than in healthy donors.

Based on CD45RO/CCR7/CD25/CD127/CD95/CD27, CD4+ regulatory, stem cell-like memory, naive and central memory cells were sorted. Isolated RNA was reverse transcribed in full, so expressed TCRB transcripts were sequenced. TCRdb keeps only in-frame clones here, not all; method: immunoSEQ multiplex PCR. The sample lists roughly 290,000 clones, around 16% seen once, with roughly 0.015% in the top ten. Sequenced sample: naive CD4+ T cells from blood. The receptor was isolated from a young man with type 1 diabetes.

The chain's CDR3 is CAWSALSSLLAKNIQYF. The CDR3 nucleotides read TGTGCCTGGAGTGCCCTATCCTCGCTCTTAGCCAAAAACATTCAGTACTTC. V is TRBV30 and J is TRBJ2-4; D is uncertain. V was clipped by 1 base and J by 0 bases, with 16 bases between them. Germline values: CDR1 GTSNPN, CDR2 SVGIG (reference sequence). There are 17 residues in the CDR3.